This T cell receptor beta chain was sequenced during a study of CD8+ T cells in alopecia areata. Across the whole study: The drug, oral tofacitinib, was given to treated patients at 5 to 10 mg twice daily. General study points: Across lesional scalp, and particularly alopecia totalis/universalis, clonality surpassed that of normal scalp.

Germline assignment: CDR1 SEHNR and CDR2 FQNEAQ (reference sequence). This CDR3 is built from 13 residues. Trimming removed 2 bases from V and 5 bases from J, with 6 bases in between. RNA, once extracted, was reverse transcribed into cDNA for use as the sequencing template. The data were produced by immunoSEQ multiplex PCR, yet TCRdb's version contains in-frame clones alone and is incomplete. The sample contains 150,000 to 200,000 clones, about 63% of which appear only once. This clone turned up a few times. The antigen remains unidentified. Sequencing used CD4+ T cells sorted from blood, obtained at week 0. The sequence came from a human donor with alopecia areata. The chain carries TRBV7-9 and TRBJ2-2; D remains unclear. CDR3 in amino acids: CASSLMGTGELFF. CDR3 bases: TGTGCCAGCAGCTTAATGGGTACCGGGGAGCTGTTTTTT.